A selection of T cell receptor beta chains follows, all from one sample in a study of blood T cell repertoires in COVID-19. Using immunoSEQ multiplex PCR, the repertoire was profiled, and TCRdb retains in-frame clones only, with some absent. The sample contains about 97,000 clones, 70% to 90% of which appear only once. Sequenced sample: peripheral blood. These receptors all come from a man in his forties or fifties with active or convalescent COVID-19. Each CDR3 is given with its conserved first and last residue. Fields, in order: J gene, D gene, clone size, V gene, CDR3 protein, CDR3 DNA. A D gene is named only where the DNA matches it firmly. Size is omitted from some rows. Given values are once, few, many or a class for expanded clones.

j_gene: TRBJ1-1
d_gene: .
abundance: .
v_gene: TRBV6-5
CDR3aa: CASSKIVNTEAFF
CDR3nt: TGTGCCAGCAGTAAAATAGTCAACACTGAAGCTTTCTTT

j_gene: TRBJ2-7
d_gene: .
abundance: .
v_gene: TRBV11-2
CDR3aa: CASSLEGSSYEQYF
CDR3nt: TGTGCCAGCAGCTTAGAGGGGAGCTCCTACGAGCAGTACTTC

j_gene: TRBJ1-5
d_gene: TRBD1
abundance: .
v_gene: TRBV6-2/TRBV6-3
CDR3aa: CASSTTGVGVSNQPQHF
CDR3nt: TGTGCCAGCAGTACGACAGGGGTGGGGGTGAGCAATCAGCCCCAGCATTTT

j_gene: TRBJ2-1
d_gene: TRBD2
abundance: few
v_gene: TRBV6-1
CDR3aa: CASSEGGGAGQFF
CDR3nt: TGTGCCAGCAGTGAAGGCGGGGGGGCAGGGCAGTTCTTC

j_gene: TRBJ1-5
d_gene: .
abundance: .
v_gene: TRBV19
CDR3aa: CASSFGGPNQPQHF
CDR3nt: TGTGCCAGTAGTTTCGGGGGACCCAATCAGCCCCAGCATTTT

j_gene: TRBJ2-3
d_gene: .
abundance: .
v_gene: TRBV6-2/TRBV6-3
CDR3aa: CASSYGHSTDTQYF
CDR3nt: TGTGCCAGCAGTTACGGACATAGCACAGATACGCAGTATTTT

j_gene: TRBJ2-1
d_gene: TRBD1
abundance: .
v_gene: TRBV10-1
CDR3aa: CASSVGQGRDEQFF
CDR3nt: TGCGCCAGCAGCGTTGGACAGGGGAGGGATGAGCAGTTCTTC

j_gene: TRBJ2-4
d_gene: .
abundance: .
v_gene: TRBV5-1
CDR3aa: CASSLAHGADIQYF
CDR3nt: TGCGCCAGCAGCTTGGCCCATGGGGCGGACATTCAGTACTTC

j_gene: TRBJ2-5
d_gene: TRBD2
abundance: .
v_gene: TRBV4-2
CDR3aa: CASSQNPLAGGETQYF
CDR3nt: TGTGCCAGCAGCCAAAATCCCCTCGCGGGGGGCGAGACCCAGTACTTC

j_gene: TRBJ2-1
d_gene: TRBD2
abundance: .
v_gene: TRBV29-1
CDR3aa: CSVVTSGGKDNEQFF
CDR3nt: TGCAGCGTTGTAACTAGCGGGGGGAAAGACAATGAGCAGTTCTTC

j_gene: TRBJ1-2
d_gene: TRBD1
abundance: .
v_gene: TRBV19
CDR3aa: CASSTNGDRGAIGYTF
CDR3nt: TGTGCCAGTAGTACCAACGGGGACAGGGGGGCTATTGGCTACACCTTC

j_gene: TRBJ1-2
d_gene: .
abundance: .
v_gene: TRBV7-2
CDR3aa: CASSPGQYGYTF
CDR3nt: TGTGCCAGCAGCCCCGGACAGTATGGCTACACCTTC

j_gene: TRBJ1-1
d_gene: .
abundance: once
v_gene: TRBV24-1
CDR3aa: CATINRENTEAFF
CDR3nt: TGTGCCACCATTAACAGGGAGAACACTGAAGCTTTCTTT

j_gene: TRBJ1-5
d_gene: TRBD1
abundance: once
v_gene: TRBV6-5
CDR3aa: CASIGQGPNQPQHF
CDR3nt: TGTGCCAGCATTGGACAGGGCCCCAATCAGCCCCAGCATTTT

j_gene: TRBJ2-7
d_gene: TRBD1
abundance: .
v_gene: TRBV6-5
CDR3aa: CASSTNYGQGTEQYF
CDR3nt: TGTGCCAGCAGTACCAACTATGGACAGGGAACCGAGCAGTACTTC

j_gene: TRBJ2-5
d_gene: TRBD1
abundance: .
v_gene: TRBV6-5
CDR3aa: CASSYQDRAETQYF
CDR3nt: TGTGCCAGCAGTTATCAGGACAGGGCAGAGACCCAGTACTTC

j_gene: TRBJ1-2
d_gene: TRBD1
abundance: once
v_gene: TRBV3-1/TRBV3-2
CDR3aa: CASSHGLGQGDYGYTF
CDR3nt: TGTGCCAGCAGCCACGGATTGGGGCAGGGGGACTATGGCTACACCTTC

j_gene: TRBJ1-5
d_gene: .
abundance: .
v_gene: TRBV18
CDR3aa: CASSRSGTSSNQPQHF
CDR3nt: TGTGCCAGCTCACGTTCCGGGACATCGAGCAATCAGCCCCAGCATTTT

j_gene: TRBJ1-1
d_gene: .
abundance: once
v_gene: TRBV6-5
CDR3aa: CASSFARMNTEAFF
CDR3nt: TGTGCCAGCAGTTTCGCGAGAATGAACACTGAAGCTTTCTTT

j_gene: TRBJ1-1
d_gene: TRBD1
abundance: .
v_gene: TRBV28
CDR3aa: CASSSQGKTEAFF
CDR3nt: TGTGCCAGCAGTTCACAGGGGAAGACTGAAGCTTTCTTT

j_gene: TRBJ2-1
d_gene: TRBD2
abundance: .
v_gene: TRBV7-6
CDR3aa: CASSLVSSGGDNEQFF
CDR3nt: TGTGCCAGCAGCTTGGTTAGTAGCGGGGGCGACAATGAGCAGTTCTTC

j_gene: TRBJ1-5
d_gene: .
abundance: .
v_gene: TRBV19
CDR3aa: CASSIRGQPQHF
CDR3nt: TGTGCCAGTAGTATCAGGGGTCAGCCCCAGCATTTT